This TCR beta chain was identified during a study of T cells in Graves' hyperthyroidism and ophthalmopathy. Points from the study as a whole: The majority of expanded thyroid clonotypes above 0.001 also appeared in blood. Stable hyperthyroidism was separated from ophthalmopathy by a model based on 13 V-J features.

As for this clonotype: Its target is unknown.

V was clipped by 9 bases and J by 4 bases, with 15 bases between them. The CDR3 runs 13 residues. Germline CDR1 SGHTA, CDR2 FQGTGA. TCR beta CDR3 sequences were amplified from RNA transcripts. RT-PCR in the first round (using the HTBI primer set) targeted the TCR CDR3. TCRdb reprocessed the multiplex PCR reads via MiXCR and lists one record per CDR3 protein. The table shows approximately 700,000 distinct CDR3 sequences, with just under 45% occurring only once. Lactation, pregnancy, other autoimmune disease or uncontrolled infection excluded patients. This sequence originates from an adult man with Graves' disease, either hyperthyroidism or ophthalmopathy (not recorded which). Input material: peripheral blood or thyroid tissue (not recorded which). This chain connects TRBV7-3 to TRBJ2-5; D unclear. CDR3 amino acids: CASRVNPGETQYF. CDR3 sequence (DNA): TGTGCCAGTAGAGTGAATCCGGGAGAGACCCAGTACTTC.